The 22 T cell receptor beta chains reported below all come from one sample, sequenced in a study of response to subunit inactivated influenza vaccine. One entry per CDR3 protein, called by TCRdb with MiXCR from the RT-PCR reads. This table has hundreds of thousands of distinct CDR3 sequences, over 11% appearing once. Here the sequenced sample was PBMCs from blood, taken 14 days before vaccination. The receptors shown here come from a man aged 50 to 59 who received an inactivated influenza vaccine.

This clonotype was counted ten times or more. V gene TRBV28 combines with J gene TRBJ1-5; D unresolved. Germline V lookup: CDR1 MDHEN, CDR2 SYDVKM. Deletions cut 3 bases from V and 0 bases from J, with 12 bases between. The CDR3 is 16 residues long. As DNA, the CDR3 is TGTGCCAGCAGTTTGGGAGATCTGTATAGCAATCAGCCCCAGCATTTT. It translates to CASSLGDLYSNQPQHF. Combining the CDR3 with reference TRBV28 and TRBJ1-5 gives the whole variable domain DVKVTQSSRYLVKRTGEKVFLECVQDMDHENMFWYRQDPGLGLRLIYFSYDVKMKEKGDIPEGYSVSREKKERFSLILESASTNQTSMYLCASSLGDLYSNQPQHFGDGTRLSIL.

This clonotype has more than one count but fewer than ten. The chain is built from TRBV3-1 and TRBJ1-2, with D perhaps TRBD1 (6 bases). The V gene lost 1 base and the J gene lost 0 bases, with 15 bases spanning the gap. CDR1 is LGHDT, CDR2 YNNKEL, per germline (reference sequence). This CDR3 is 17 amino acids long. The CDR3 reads CASSQGRGTTANYGYTF. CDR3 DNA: TGTGCCAGCAGCCAAGGGAGGGGGACAACTGCTAACTATGGCTACACCTTC.

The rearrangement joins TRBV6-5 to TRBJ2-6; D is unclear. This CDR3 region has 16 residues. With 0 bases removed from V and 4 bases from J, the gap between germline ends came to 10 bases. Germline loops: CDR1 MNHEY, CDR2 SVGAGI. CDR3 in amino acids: CASSYSIGLGANVLTF. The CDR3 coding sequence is TGTGCCAGCAGTTACTCGATTGGGTTGGGGGCCAACGTCCTGACTTTC.

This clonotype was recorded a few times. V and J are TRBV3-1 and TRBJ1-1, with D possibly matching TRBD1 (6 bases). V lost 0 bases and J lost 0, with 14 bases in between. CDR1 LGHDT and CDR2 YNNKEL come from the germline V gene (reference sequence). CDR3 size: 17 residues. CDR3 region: CASSQEWGAGMNTEAFF. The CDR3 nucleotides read TGTGCCAGCAGCCAAGAATGGGGGGCAGGTATGAACACTGAAGCTTTCTTT.

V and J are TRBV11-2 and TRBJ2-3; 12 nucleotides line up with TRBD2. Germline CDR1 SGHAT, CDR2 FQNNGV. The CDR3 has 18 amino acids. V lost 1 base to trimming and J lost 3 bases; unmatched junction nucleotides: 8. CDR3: CASSLGTSGAQRTDTQYF. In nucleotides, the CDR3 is TGTGCCAGCAGCTTAGGGACTAGCGGGGCCCAGCGGACAGATACGCAGTATTTT.

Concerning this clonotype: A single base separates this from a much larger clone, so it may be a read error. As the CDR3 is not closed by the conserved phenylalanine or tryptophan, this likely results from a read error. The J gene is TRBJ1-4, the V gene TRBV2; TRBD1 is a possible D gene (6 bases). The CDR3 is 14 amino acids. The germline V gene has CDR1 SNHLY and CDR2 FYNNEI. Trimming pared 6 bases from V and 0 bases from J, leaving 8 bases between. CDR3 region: CASSRTATNEKLFL. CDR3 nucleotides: TGTGCCAGCAGCCGGACAGCAACTAATGAAAAACTGTTTCTT.

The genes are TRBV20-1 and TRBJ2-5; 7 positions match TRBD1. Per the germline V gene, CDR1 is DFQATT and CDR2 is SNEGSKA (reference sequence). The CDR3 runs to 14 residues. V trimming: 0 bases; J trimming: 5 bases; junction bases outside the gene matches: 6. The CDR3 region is CSARETGMIETQYF. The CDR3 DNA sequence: TGCAGTGCTAGAGAGACAGGGATGATCGAGACCCAGTACTTC.

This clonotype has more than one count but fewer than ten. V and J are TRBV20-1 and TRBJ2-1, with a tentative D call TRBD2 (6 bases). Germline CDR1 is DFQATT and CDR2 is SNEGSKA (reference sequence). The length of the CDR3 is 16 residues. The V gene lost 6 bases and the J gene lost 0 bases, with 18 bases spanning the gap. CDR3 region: CSADATLASSYNEQFF. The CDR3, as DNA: TGCAGTGCAGACGCCACCCTAGCGTCCTCCTACAATGAGCAGTTCTTC.

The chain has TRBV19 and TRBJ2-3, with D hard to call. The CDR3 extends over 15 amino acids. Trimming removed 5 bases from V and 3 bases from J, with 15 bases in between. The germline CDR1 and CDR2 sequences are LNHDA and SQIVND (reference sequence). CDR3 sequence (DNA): TGTGCCAGTAGTCGTTCTTTGAGTAGTACAGATACGCAGTATTTT. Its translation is CASSRSLSSTDTQYF. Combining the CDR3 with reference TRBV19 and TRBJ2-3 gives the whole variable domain DGGITQSPKYLFRKEGQNVTLSCEQNLNHDAMYWYRQDPGQGLRLIYYSQIVNDFQKGDIAEGYSVSREKKESFPLTVTSAQKNPTAFYLCASSRSLSSTDTQYFGPGTRLTVL.

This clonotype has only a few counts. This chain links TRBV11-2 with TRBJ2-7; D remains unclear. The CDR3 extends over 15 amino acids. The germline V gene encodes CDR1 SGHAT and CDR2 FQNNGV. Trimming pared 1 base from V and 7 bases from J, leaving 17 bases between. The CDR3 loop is CASSLGPGPPFEQYF. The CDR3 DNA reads TGTGCCAGCAGCTTAGGACCGGGCCCTCCCTTTGAGCAGTACTTC.

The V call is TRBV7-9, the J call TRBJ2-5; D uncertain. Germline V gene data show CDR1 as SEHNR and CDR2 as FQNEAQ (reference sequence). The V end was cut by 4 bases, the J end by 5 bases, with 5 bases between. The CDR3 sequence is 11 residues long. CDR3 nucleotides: TGTGCCAGCAGCTATTATGAGACCCAGTACTTC. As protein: CASSYYETQYF.

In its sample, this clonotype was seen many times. The CDR3 DNA reads as TGTGCCAGCAGTGAGTTCGTTCTCACCTACAATGAGCAGTTCTTC. It yields the protein CASSEFVLTYNEQFF. The J gene is TRBJ2-1, the V gene TRBV6-1; unclear D gene. V lost 3 bases to trimming and J lost 2 bases, with 11 bases between them. The CDR3 extends over 15 amino acids. In germline, CDR1 is MNHNS, CDR2 SASEGT.

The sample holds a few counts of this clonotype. In DNA, the CDR3 is TGTGCCAGCAGCCCCCTTGGGGGGCGCGGGGCGAGAGCTTTCTTT. Encoded protein: CASSPLGGRGARAFF. The chain couples TRBV6-1 to TRBJ1-1; the D gene is possibly TRBD1 (6 bases). There are 15 residues in the CDR3. Trimming took off 6 bases at V and 10 bases at J, with 24 bases between the two ends. Germline V gene sequence: CDR1 MNHNS, CDR2 SASEGT.

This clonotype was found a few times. CDR3 sequence (DNA): TGCAGTGCTACTCAGTCCTCTATGGCTAAGACCTTC. Its translation: CSATQSSMAKTF. The chain is built from TRBV20-1 and TRBJ1-2; D is ambiguous. The CDR3 extends over 12 amino acids. Germline V lookup: CDR1 DFQATT, CDR2 SNEGSKA (reference sequence). Trimming cost V 4 bases and J 14 bases, with 20 bases left between them.

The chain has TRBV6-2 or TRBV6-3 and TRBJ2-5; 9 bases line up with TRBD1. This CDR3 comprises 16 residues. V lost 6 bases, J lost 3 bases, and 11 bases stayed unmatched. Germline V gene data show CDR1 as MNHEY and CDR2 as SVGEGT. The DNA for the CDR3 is TGTGCCAGCAGCCGATTCTGGACAGGGGCAGAAGAGACCCAGTACTTC. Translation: CASSRFWTGAEETQYF.

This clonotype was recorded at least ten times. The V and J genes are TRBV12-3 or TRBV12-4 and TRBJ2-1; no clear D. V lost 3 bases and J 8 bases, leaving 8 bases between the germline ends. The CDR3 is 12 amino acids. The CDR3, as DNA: TGTGCCAGCAGTTTCCAGGTCGATGAGCAGTTCTTC. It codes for CASSFQVDEQFF.

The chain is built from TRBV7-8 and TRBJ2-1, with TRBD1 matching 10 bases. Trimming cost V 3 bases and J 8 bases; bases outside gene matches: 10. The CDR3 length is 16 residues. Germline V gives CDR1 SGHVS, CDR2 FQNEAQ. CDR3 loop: CASSFSGQGLLDEQFF. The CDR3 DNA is TGTGCCAGCAGCTTTTCGGGACAGGGGCTTTTAGATGAGCAGTTCTTC.

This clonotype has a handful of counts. CDR3 sequence: CASSPDRGPDNSPLHF. The CDR3 coding sequence is TGTGCCAGCAGCCCTGACAGGGGACCGGATAATTCACCCCTCCACTTT. The chain joins TRBV27 to TRBJ1-6, with 8 bases fitting TRBD1. After removal of 6 bases from V and 5 bases from J, the junction contained 9 bases not matched to a gene. Per germline, CDR1 MNHEY and CDR2 SMNVEV (reference sequence). The length of the CDR3 is 16 residues.

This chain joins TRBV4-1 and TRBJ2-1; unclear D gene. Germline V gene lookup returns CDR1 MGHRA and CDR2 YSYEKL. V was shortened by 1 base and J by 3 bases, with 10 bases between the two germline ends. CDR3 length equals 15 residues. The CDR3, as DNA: TGCGCCAGCAGCCAAGTTGGCGCGAACTACAATGAGCAGTTCTTC. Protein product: CASSQVGANYNEQFF.

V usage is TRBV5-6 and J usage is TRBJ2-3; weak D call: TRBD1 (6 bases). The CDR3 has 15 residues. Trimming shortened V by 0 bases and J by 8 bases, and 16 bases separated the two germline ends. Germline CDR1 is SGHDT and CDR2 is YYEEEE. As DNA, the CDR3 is TGTGCCAGCAGCTTGGATGGACAGACCTACCTTACGCAGTATTTT. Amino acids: CASSLDGQTYLTQYF. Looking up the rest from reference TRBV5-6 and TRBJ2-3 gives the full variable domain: DAGVTQSPTHLIKTRGQQVTLRCSPKSGHDTVSWYQQALGQGPQFIFQYYEEEERQRGNFPDRFSGHQFPNYSSELNVNALLLGDSALYLCASSLDGQTYLTQYFGPGTRLTVL.

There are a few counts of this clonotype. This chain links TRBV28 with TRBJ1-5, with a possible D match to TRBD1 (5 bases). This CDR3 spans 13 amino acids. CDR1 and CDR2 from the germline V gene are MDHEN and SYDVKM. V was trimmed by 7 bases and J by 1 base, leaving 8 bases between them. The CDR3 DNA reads TGTGCCAGCACCTGGGGCAGCAATCAGCCCCAGCATTTT. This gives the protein CASTWGSNQPQHF.

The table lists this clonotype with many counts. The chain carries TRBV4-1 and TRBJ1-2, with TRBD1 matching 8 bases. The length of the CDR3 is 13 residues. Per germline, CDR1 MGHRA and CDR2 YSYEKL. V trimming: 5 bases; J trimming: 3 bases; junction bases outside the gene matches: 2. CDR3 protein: CASSTGGDYGYTF. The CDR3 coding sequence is TGCGCCAGCAGCACAGGGGGGGACTATGGCTACACCTTC.